Listed below are T cell receptor beta chains from one sample, sequenced in a study of graft-versus-host responses after intestinal transplantation. The repertoire was sequenced with immunoSEQ multiplex PCR; TCRdb's copy has only in-frame clones and lacks some. The table records around 40,000 clones, around 94% of them present only once. The antigens these receptors bind are not known. Sequences were derived from unstimulated CD4+ T cells sorted from spleen or lymph node cells, sampled before transplant. These receptors originate from a human donor who was the organ donor for an intestinal transplant. CDR3s include the opening cysteine and the closing phenylalanine or tryptophan. A D gene is named only where the DNA matches it firmly. Clone sizes are given selectively: once, few, many, or a class where the clone is expanded.

D gene: -
V gene: TRBV30
J gene: TRBJ1-2
clone size: -
CDR3 protein: CAWRHKGNYGYTF
CDR3 DNA: TGTGCCTGGCGTCATAAGGGCAACTATGGCTACACCTTC

D gene: TRBD1
V gene: TRBV7-9
J gene: TRBJ2-5
clone size: -
CDR3 protein: CASSPGQGAETQYF
CDR3 DNA: TGTGCCAGCAGCCCGGGACAGGGGGCAGAGACCCAGTACTTC

D gene: -
V gene: TRBV2
J gene: TRBJ1-2
clone size: -
CDR3 protein: CASSEAREGRGGYTF
CDR3 DNA: TGTGCCAGCAGTGAAGCGCGGGAGGGGCGGGGTGGCTACACCTTC

D gene: -
V gene: TRBV2
J gene: TRBJ2-7
clone size: -
CDR3 protein: CASSQRQYEQYF
CDR3 DNA: TGTGCCAGCAGCCAACGACAGTACGAGCAGTACTTC

D gene: TRBD1
V gene: TRBV5-1
J gene: TRBJ2-1
clone size: -
CDR3 protein: CASSLLGQGGNEQFF
CDR3 DNA: TGCGCCAGCAGCTTGCTGGGACAGGGGGGCAATGAGCAGTTCTTC

D gene: -
V gene: TRBV5-4
J gene: TRBJ1-1
clone size: -
CDR3 protein: CASSLPGNTEAFF
CDR3 DNA: TGTGCCAGCAGCTTGCCAGGGAACACTGAAGCTTTCTTT

D gene: TRBD1
V gene: TRBV4-2
J gene: TRBJ1-4
clone size: -
CDR3 protein: CASRRAGTGTNEKLFF
CDR3 DNA: TGTGCCAGCAGACGAGCCGGGACAGGGACGAACGAAAAACTGTTTTTT

D gene: TRBD1
V gene: TRBV28
J gene: TRBJ1-6
clone size: once
CDR3 protein: CASRPTGDLYNSPLHF
CDR3 DNA: TGTGCCAGCAGGCCAACAGGGGACCTCTATAATTCACCCCTCCACTTT

D gene: TRBD1
V gene: TRBV19
J gene: TRBJ1-4
clone size: -
CDR3 protein: CASTTGEEGEKLFF
CDR3 DNA: TGTGCCAGTACCACAGGGGAGGAGGGTGAAAAACTGTTTTTT

D gene: TRBD2
V gene: TRBV7-2
J gene: TRBJ2-5
clone size: -
CDR3 protein: CASSPRRGGGYQETQYF
CDR3 DNA: TGTGCCAGCAGCCCCCGTCGGGGCGGGGGGTACCAAGAGACCCAGTACTTC

D gene: TRBD2
V gene: TRBV11-2
J gene: TRBJ2-1
clone size: once
CDR3 protein: CASSPRRGKTYNEQFF
CDR3 DNA: TGTGCCAGCAGCCCCAGGCGGGGGAAGACCTACAATGAGCAGTTCTTC

D gene: TRBD1
V gene: TRBV27
J gene: TRBJ2-2
clone size: once
CDR3 protein: CASRDRGRGELFF
CDR3 DNA: TGTGCCAGCAGGGACAGGGGGCGCGGGGAGCTGTTTTTT

D gene: -
V gene: TRBV30
J gene: TRBJ1-2
clone size: -
CDR3 protein: CAWSTGSDYGYTF
CDR3 DNA: TGTGCCTGGAGTACAGGGTCGGACTATGGCTACACCTTC

D gene: TRBD1
V gene: TRBV27
J gene: TRBJ1-4
clone size: -
CDR3 protein: CASSGTGTSPNEKLFF
CDR3 DNA: TGTGCCAGCAGTGGGACAGGGACCTCTCCTAATGAAAAACTGTTTTTT

D gene: TRBD2
V gene: TRBV7-2
J gene: TRBJ2-7
clone size: once
CDR3 protein: CASSSRTSGSSYEQYF
CDR3 DNA: TGTGCCAGCAGCTCCCGAACTAGCGGGAGCTCCTACGAGCAGTACTTC

D gene: -
V gene: TRBV7-9
J gene: TRBJ2-7
clone size: -
CDR3 protein: CASSSGRFSYEQYF
CDR3 DNA: TGTGCCAGCAGCTCGGGACGGTTCTCCTACGAGCAGTACTTC

D gene: TRBD2
V gene: TRBV2
J gene: TRBJ2-3
clone size: -
CDR3 protein: CASNQRGGADTQYF
CDR3 DNA: TGTGCCAGCAACCAACGGGGGGGCGCAGATACGCAGTATTTT

D gene: TRBD2
V gene: TRBV5-1
J gene: TRBJ2-7
clone size: -
CDR3 protein: CASSLTLAGGDEQYF
CDR3 DNA: TGCGCCAGCAGCTTGACCCTAGCGGGGGGTGACGAGCAGTACTTC

D gene: TRBD2
V gene: TRBV4-2
J gene: TRBJ2-3
clone size: -
CDR3 protein: CASSQAGGGAGDTQYF
CDR3 DNA: TGTGCCAGCAGCCAGGCGGGCGGGGGGGCTGGAGATACGCAGTATTTT

D gene: TRBD1
V gene: TRBV4-2
J gene: TRBJ1-4
clone size: -
CDR3 protein: CASSQGDRAATNEKLFF
CDR3 DNA: TGTGCCAGCAGCCAAGGGGACAGGGCGGCAACTAATGAAAAACTGTTTTTT

D gene: -
V gene: TRBV7-2
J gene: TRBJ2-7
clone size: -
CDR3 protein: CASSLVQGSYEQYF
CDR3 DNA: TGTGCCAGCAGCTTAGTTCAGGGGTCCTACGAGCAGTACTTC

D gene: -
V gene: TRBV9
J gene: TRBJ2-5
clone size: once
CDR3 protein: CASSPRDRTRQETQYF
CDR3 DNA: TGTGCCAGCAGCCCCCGGGACCGTACCCGGCAAGAGACCCAGTACTTC

D gene: TRBD2
V gene: TRBV7-2
J gene: TRBJ2-2
clone size: -
CDR3 protein: CASSPPAASGAGELFF
CDR3 DNA: TGTGCCAGCAGCCCCCCGGCGGCTAGCGGGGCCGGGGAGCTGTTTTTT

D gene: -
V gene: TRBV30
J gene: TRBJ1-2
clone size: -
CDR3 protein: CAWTTVANYGYTF
CDR3 DNA: TGTGCCTGGACGACAGTAGCTAACTATGGCTACACCTTC

D gene: -
V gene: TRBV4-3
J gene: TRBJ2-4
clone size: -
CDR3 protein: CASSHLKGGLNIQYF
CDR3 DNA: TGCGCCAGCAGCCATTTAAAGGGTGGATTGAACATTCAGTACTTC

D gene: TRBD2
V gene: TRBV10-3
J gene: TRBJ2-3
clone size: -
CDR3 protein: CAISEARGTTDTQYF
CDR3 DNA: TGTGCCATCAGTGAGGCGCGGGGGACCACAGATACGCAGTATTTT

D gene: -
V gene: TRBV21-1
J gene: TRBJ1-5
clone size: -
CDR3 protein: CASSRDRGVQPQHF
CDR3 DNA: TGTGCCAGCAGCAGAGACAGGGGAGTACAGCCCCAGCATTTT

D gene: TRBD1
V gene: TRBV9
J gene: TRBJ1-3
clone size: -
CDR3 protein: CASSVDPLQGATGNTIYF
CDR3 DNA: TGTGCCAGCAGCGTAGACCCGTTACAGGGGGCAACCGGAAACACCATATATTTT

D gene: -
V gene: TRBV18
J gene: TRBJ2-3
clone size: -
CDR3 protein: CASSRGFGTDTQYF
CDR3 DNA: TGTGCCAGCTCACGGGGATTCGGCACAGATACGCAGTATTTT

D gene: TRBD1
V gene: TRBV4-1
J gene: TRBJ2-1
clone size: -
CDR3 protein: CASRPGDRGEGEQFF
CDR3 DNA: TGCGCCAGCAGACCTGGGGACAGGGGTGAAGGTGAGCAGTTCTTC

D gene: -
V gene: TRBV6-5
J gene: TRBJ2-7
clone size: -
CDR3 protein: CASSYSGRGPYEQYF
CDR3 DNA: TGTGCCAGCAGTTACTCCGGCAGGGGCCCCTACGAGCAGTACTTC

D gene: -
V gene: TRBV30
J gene: TRBJ2-7
clone size: -
CDR3 protein: CAWTDRPGGEQYF
CDR3 DNA: TGTGCCTGGACTGACAGGCCGGGCGGGGAGCAGTACTTC

D gene: -
V gene: TRBV5-1
J gene: TRBJ2-2
clone size: -
CDR3 protein: CASSLSGALNTGELFF
CDR3 DNA: TGCGCCAGCAGCTTGAGTGGGGCATTGAACACCGGGGAGCTGTTTTTT

D gene: -
V gene: TRBV27
J gene: TRBJ1-5
clone size: -
CDR3 protein: CASTLFPQEAEDQPQHF
CDR3 DNA: TGTGCCAGCACCCTCTTCCCTCAGGAGGCCGAGGATCAGCCCCAGCATTTT

D gene: -
V gene: TRBV5-1
J gene: TRBJ2-5
clone size: once
CDR3 protein: CASSLQGIQETQYF
CDR3 DNA: TGCGCCAGCAGTTTACAGGGTATTCAAGAGACCCAGTACTTC

D gene: -
V gene: TRBV7-2
J gene: TRBJ1-2
clone size: -
CDR3 protein: CASSLDLPGVYGYTF
CDR3 DNA: TGTGCCAGCAGCTTGGACCTACCAGGGGTCTATGGCTACACCTTC

D gene: -
V gene: TRBV6-1
J gene: TRBJ2-3
clone size: -
CDR3 protein: CASSLQITDTQYF
CDR3 DNA: TGTGCCAGCAGTTTGCAGATCACAGATACGCAGTATTTT

D gene: TRBD2
V gene: TRBV9
J gene: TRBJ2-1
clone size: -
CDR3 protein: CASSRLAGARYEQFF
CDR3 DNA: TGTGCCAGCAGCCGACTAGCGGGGGCCAGGTATGAGCAGTTCTTC

D gene: -
V gene: TRBV19
J gene: TRBJ1-2
clone size: few
CDR3 protein: CASTGQVAPNYGYTF
CDR3 DNA: TGTGCCAGTACTGGGCAGGTCGCACCTAACTATGGCTACACCTTC

D gene: TRBD1
V gene: TRBV5-4
J gene: TRBJ1-3
clone size: -
CDR3 protein: CASSLGTGSGNTIYF
CDR3 DNA: TGTGCCAGCAGCTTGGGGACAGGGTCTGGAAACACCATATATTTT

D gene: TRBD2
V gene: TRBV6-5
J gene: TRBJ2-7
clone size: once
CDR3 protein: CASSYREGRAYEQYF
CDR3 DNA: TGTGCCAGCAGTTACCGGGAGGGACGGGCCTACGAGCAGTACTTC

D gene: -
V gene: TRBV6-5
J gene: TRBJ2-3
clone size: -
CDR3 protein: CASSYSYRDTQYF
CDR3 DNA: TGTGCCAGCAGTTACTCGTATCGAGATACGCAGTATTTT

D gene: -
V gene: TRBV7-2
J gene: TRBJ1-4
clone size: -
CDR3 protein: CASSRASEKLFF
CDR3 DNA: TGTGCCAGCAGCCGGGCCTCAGAAAAACTGTTTTTT

D gene: TRBD2
V gene: TRBV19
J gene: TRBJ2-3
clone size: -
CDR3 protein: CASTLGLGLTDTQYF
CDR3 DNA: TGTGCCAGTACCCTGGGACTAGGACTGACAGATACGCAGTATTTT

D gene: -
V gene: TRBV6-6
J gene: TRBJ2-7
clone size: -
CDR3 protein: CASRSTYSYEQYF
CDR3 DNA: TGTGCCAGCAGGTCAACCTACTCCTACGAGCAGTACTTC

D gene: TRBD2
V gene: TRBV9
J gene: TRBJ2-5
clone size: -
CDR3 protein: CASSVLAGGTETQYF
CDR3 DNA: TGTGCCAGCAGCGTATTAGCGGGGGGGACAGAGACCCAGTACTTC

D gene: -
V gene: TRBV5-1
J gene: TRBJ1-2
clone size: once
CDR3 protein: CASSVGAGQNYGYTF
CDR3 DNA: TGCGCCAGCAGCGTTGGGGCAGGCCAAAACTATGGCTACACCTTC

D gene: TRBD1
V gene: TRBV18
J gene: TRBJ1-1
clone size: -
CDR3 protein: CASSPEQGARAFF
CDR3 DNA: TGTGCCAGCTCACCAGAACAGGGGGCTAGAGCTTTCTTT

D gene: -
V gene: TRBV5-4
J gene: TRBJ1-1
clone size: -
CDR3 protein: CASSLEGANTEAFF
CDR3 DNA: TGTGCCAGCAGCTTGGAAGGCGCGAACACTGAAGCTTTCTTT

D gene: -
V gene: TRBV9
J gene: TRBJ2-3
clone size: few
CDR3 protein: CASSVGGYPDTQYF
CDR3 DNA: TGTGCCAGCAGCGTAGGGGGGTACCCAGATACGCAGTATTTT

D gene: -
V gene: TRBV9
J gene: TRBJ1-1
clone size: -
CDR3 protein: CASSVVSVNTEAFF
CDR3 DNA: TGTGCCAGCAGCGTAGTTAGCGTGAATACTGAAGCTTTCTTT

D gene: -
V gene: TRBV6-5
J gene: TRBJ2-2
clone size: once
CDR3 protein: CASSLPLTGELFF
CDR3 DNA: TGTGCCAGCAGCTTACCATTAACCGGGGAGCTGTTTTTT

D gene: TRBD1
V gene: TRBV19
J gene: TRBJ1-5
clone size: -
CDR3 protein: CASSGQGTRNQPQHF
CDR3 DNA: TGTGCCAGTAGCGGACAGGGAACGCGCAATCAGCCCCAGCATTTT

D gene: -
V gene: TRBV5-8
J gene: TRBJ2-2
clone size: -
CDR3 protein: CASSLERLTGELFF
CDR3 DNA: TGTGCCAGCAGCTTGGAGCGCCTCACCGGGGAGCTGTTTTTT

D gene: TRBD2
V gene: TRBV5-1
J gene: TRBJ2-2
clone size: -
CDR3 protein: CASSFYVGLAVTGELFF
CDR3 DNA: TGCGCCAGCAGCTTTTACGTGGGACTAGCCGTTACCGGGGAGCTGTTTTTT

D gene: TRBD1
V gene: TRBV4-1
J gene: TRBJ1-5
clone size: once
CDR3 protein: CASSQVSVFRDRAAVSNQPQHF
CDR3 DNA: TGCGCCAGCAGCCAGGTATCTGTTTTTCGGGACAGGGCTGCTGTCAGCAATCAGCCCCAGCATTTT

D gene: -
V gene: TRBV30
J gene: TRBJ2-5
clone size: -
CDR3 protein: CAWSWQGSETQYF
CDR3 DNA: TGTGCCTGGAGTTGGCAGGGGAGTGAGACCCAGTACTTC